This TCR beta chain was found in a study of blood T cell repertoires in COVID-19. Study in general: Samples representing acute and convalescent COVID-19 were sourced from the United States, Italy and Spain.

This clone was seen a few times. Profiling relied on immunoSEQ multiplex PCR, and the TCRdb table lists in-frame clones only, not all of them. The sample has a few hundred thousand clones; more than 75% are singletons. All recovered Cohort 3 donors got two negative PCRs, got clearance, or saw symptom resolution. With 6 bases clipped from V and 6 bases from J, the junction kept 5 bases outside the gene matches. The CDR3 length is 13 residues. Looked up from germline, CDR1 is LNHDA and CDR2 is SQIVND (reference sequence). This chain uses TRBV19 with TRBJ1-5; 7 nucleotides match TRBD1. This TCR was sampled from a woman under 30 who had recovered from COVID-19. The sequencing sample was made of PBMCs or T cells enriched from blood (not recorded which). The CDR3 is CASRNNRGQPQHF. CDR3 nucleotides: TGTGCCAGTAGAAATAACAGGGGTCAGCCCCAGCATTTT. Combining the CDR3 with reference TRBV19 and TRBJ1-5 gives the whole variable domain DGGITQSPKYLFRKEGQNVTLSCEQNLNHDAMYWYRQDPGQGLRLIYYSQIVNDFQKGDIAEGYSVSREKKESFPLTVTSAQKNPTAFYLCASRNNRGQPQHFGDGTRLSIL.